These 9 T cell receptor beta chains share one sample of origin, sequenced in a study of shared clonotypes between healthy human individuals. Generated by immunoSEQ multiplex PCR, the TCRdb table keeps only in-frame clones and is missing some. The sample carries about 340,000 clones, about 73% recorded once. The sample was memory CD4+ T cells sorted from blood. The subset denotes: CD45RA-negative fraction. All receptors derive from a man aged 25-45 years in good health.

V usage is TRBV6-1 and J usage is TRBJ2-2; D is possibly TRBD1 or TRBD2 (5 bases each). The CDR3 spans 15 residues. With 5 bases removed from V and 5 bases from J, the gap between germline ends came to 15 bases. The V gene's germline CDR1 is MNHNS and CDR2 SASEGT. The CDR3 protein is CASSPLAGRTGELFF. The CDR3 DNA is TGTGCCAGCAGTCCCTTAGCAGGGAGAACCGGGGAGCTGTTTTTT.

The chain uses TRBV5-4 and TRBJ2-6, with no clear D. The V gene's germline CDR1 is SGHNT and CDR2 YYREEE (reference sequence). V was shortened by 4 bases and J by 0 bases, with 8 bases between the two germline ends. The CDR3 spans 15 residues. CDR3 amino acids: CASSPIDSGANVLTF. The DNA of the CDR3 is TGTGCCAGCAGCCCCATTGACTCTGGGGCCAACGTCCTGACTTTC.

This clone was found once. V gene TRBV4-2 combines with J gene TRBJ2-4, with D perhaps matching TRBD1 or TRBD2 (5 bases each). This CDR3 contains 14 residues. Trimming took off 4 bases at V and 10 bases at J, with 17 bases between the two ends. Germline CDR1 LGHNA, CDR2 YNFKEQ. The CDR3 is CASSPPGTATIQYF. CDR3 sequence (DNA): TGTGCCAGCAGCCCTCCCGGGACCGCCACAATTCAGTACTTC.

This clone was detected only once. This chain joins TRBV7-6 and TRBJ2-7; 12 nucleotides line up with TRBD1. This CDR3 region has 16 residues. The V gene end was trimmed by 0 bases and the J gene end by 5 bases; junction bases not matched to a gene: 5. Per germline, CDR1 SGHVS and CDR2 FNYEAQ. This CDR3 is CASSLAMGQGADEQYF. The CDR3 DNA follows: TGTGCCAGCAGCTTAGCAATGGGACAGGGGGCCGACGAGCAGTACTTC. The entire variable domain, with the rest obtained from reference TRBV7-6 and TRBJ2-7, is as follows: GAGVSQSPRYKVTKRGQDVALRCDPISGHVSLYWYRQALGQGPEFLTYFNYEAQQDKSGLPNDRFSAERPEGSISTLTIQRTEQRDSAMYRCASSLAMGQGADEQYFGPGTRLTVT.

CDR3 sequence reads: CASSSRLSGKRNQPQHF. The CDR3 DNA reads as TGTGCCAGTAGTAGTCGCCTCTCGGGTAAACGTAATCAGCCCCAGCATTTT. The chain combines TRBV19 with TRBJ1-5, with unresolved D. Germline CDR1 LNHDA, CDR2 SQIVND (reference sequence). There are 17 residues in the CDR3. V was cut by 4 bases and J by 4 bases, with 20 bases left in between.

A few counts support this clone. The V and J genes are TRBV5-4 and TRBJ2-2, with D possibly TRBD2 on 5 matching bases. This CDR3 has 15 amino acids. The ends were cut back, 0 bases at V and 3 bases at J, with 9 bases in the middle. The V gene's germline CDR1 is SGHNT and CDR2 YYREEE (reference sequence). The CDR3 reads CASSLDSRDTGELFF. The CDR3 nucleotides are TGTGCCAGCAGCTTGGATTCGAGGGACACCGGGGAGCTGTTTTTT.

The rearrangement joins TRBV5-1 to TRBJ2-1, with TRBD2 as a possible D gene (5 bases). V lost 2 bases, J lost 0 bases, and 12 bases lay in between. This CDR3 has 16 residues. Germline CDR1 reads SGHRS; CDR2 reads YFSETQ. CDR3 nucleotides: TGCGCCAGCAGCTTCCGAGCGGATAGCTCCTACAATGAGCAGTTCTTC. As protein: CASSFRADSSYNEQFF.

The chain has TRBV10-3 and TRBJ2-7; 10 bases align to TRBD1. Germline loops: CDR1 ENHRY, CDR2 SYGVKD. Trimming removed 9 bases from V and 6 bases from J; junction bases left unmatched: 5. The length of the CDR3 is 12 residues. The CDR3: CAITGTGVEQYF. The DNA for the CDR3 is TGTGCCATTACCGGGACAGGGGTCGAGCAGTACTTC.

The chain uses TRBV28 and TRBJ1-4, with D unclear. The CDR3 runs 13 residues. With 5 bases removed from V and 3 bases from J, the gap between germline ends came to 7 bases. CDR1 and CDR2 from the germline V gene are MDHEN and SYDVKM. CDR3 sequence (DNA): TGTGCCAGCAGTACCCCGGCTAATGAAAAACTGTTTTTT. It specifies CASSTPANEKLFF.